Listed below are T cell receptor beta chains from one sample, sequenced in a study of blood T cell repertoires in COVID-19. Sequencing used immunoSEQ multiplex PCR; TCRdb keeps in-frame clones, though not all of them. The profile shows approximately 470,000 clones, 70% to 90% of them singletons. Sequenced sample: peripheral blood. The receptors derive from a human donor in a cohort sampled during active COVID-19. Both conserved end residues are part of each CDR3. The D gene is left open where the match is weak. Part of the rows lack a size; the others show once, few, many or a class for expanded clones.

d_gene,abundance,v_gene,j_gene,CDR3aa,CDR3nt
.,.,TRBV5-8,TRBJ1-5,CASSPLRGLYQPQHF,TGTGCCAGCAGCCCCCTTAGGGGCCTGTATCAGCCCCAGCATTTT
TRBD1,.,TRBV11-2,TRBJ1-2,CASSLVEGAYGYTF,TGTGCCAGCAGCTTAGTGGAGGGGGCCTATGGCTACACCTTC
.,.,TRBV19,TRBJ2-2,CASTRGEGHNTGELFF,TGTGCCAGTACCCGAGGCGAGGGACATAACACCGGGGAGCTGTTTTTT
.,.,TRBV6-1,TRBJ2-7,CASSDSRTAYEQYF,TGTGCCAGCAGTGATTCCCGGACAGCCTACGAGCAGTACTTC
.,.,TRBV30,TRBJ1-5,CAWSRRARGEPQHF,TGTGCCTGGAGCCGCCGGGCCCGGGGGGAGCCCCAGCATTTT
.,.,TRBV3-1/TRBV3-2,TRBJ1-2,CASSQGHYNYGYTF,TGTGCCAGCAGCCAGGGACACTATAACTATGGCTACACCTTC
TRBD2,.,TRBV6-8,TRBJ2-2,CASSLRTSGKENTGELFF,TGTGCCAGCAGTCTCAGGACTAGCGGGAAGGAAAACACCGGGGAGCTGTTTTTT
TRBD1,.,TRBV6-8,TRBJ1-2,CASSYIARGLVCTGYTF,TGTGCCAGCAGTTACATTGCCAGGGGGCTCGTTTGCACTGGCTACACCTTC
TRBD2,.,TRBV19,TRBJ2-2,CASTPLAGVPGELFF,TGTGCCAGTACTCCCCTAGCGGGAGTCCCCGGGGAGCTGTTTTTT
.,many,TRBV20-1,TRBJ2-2,CSASGGTDTGELFF,TGCAGTGCTAGTGGCGGGACGGACACCGGGGAGCTGTTTTTT
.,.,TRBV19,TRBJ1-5,CASSKVRSGYGNQPQHF,TGTGCCAGTAGTAAAGTGAGATCGGGGTATGGGAATCAGCCCCAGCATTTT
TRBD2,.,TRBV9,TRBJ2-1,CASSVVTTAGVNEQFF,TGTGCCAGCAGCGTAGTGACTACAGCGGGAGTCAATGAGCAGTTCTTC
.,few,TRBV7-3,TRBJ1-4,CASSFGPNEKLFF,TGTGCCAGCAGCTTTGGGCCTAATGAAAAACTGTTTTTT
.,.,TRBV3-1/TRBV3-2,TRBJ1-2,CASSQEYGDAGINNYGYTF,TGTGCCAGCAGCCAAGAATACGGTGATGCAGGCATCAACAACTATGGCTACACCTTC
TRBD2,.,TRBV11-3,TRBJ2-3,CASSLGGGSGSTDTQYF,TGTGCCAGCAGCTTAGGAGGCGGGAGCGGGAGCACAGATACGCAGTATTTT
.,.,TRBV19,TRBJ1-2,CASSDTGTLNYGYTF,TGTGCCAGTAGTGATACCGGGACATTAAACTATGGCTACACCTTC
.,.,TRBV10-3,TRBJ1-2,CAISEYGGTYGYTF,TGTGCCATCAGTGAGTACGGGGGAACCTATGGCTACACCTTC
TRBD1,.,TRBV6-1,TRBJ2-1,CASSELQGAQEYNEQFF,TGTGCCAGCAGTGAACTACAGGGGGCCCAAGAGTACAATGAGCAGTTCTTC